Below are 32 T cell receptor beta chains sequenced from a single sample in a study of CD8 T cells in ankylosing spondylitis. Whole-study results and caveats: Seven to nine highly homologous variants made up a TCR beta motif, and this motif appeared characteristic of ankylosing spondylitis blood.

TCRdb called the 5' RACE reads again in MiXCR, with one record for every CDR3 protein. The data show approximately 550,000 distinct CDR3 sequences, about an eighth seen once. These receptors have no identified antigens. Material: blood, either unsorted or a sorted T cell fraction (not recorded which). These receptors originate from a male donor with ankylosing spondylitis.

At least ten counts were recorded for this clonotype. This chain uses TRBV7-8 with TRBJ2-5; D is undetermined. Trimming took 5 bases from V and 5 from J, leaving 12 bases between them. The CDR3 is 13 residues long. Germline V lookup: CDR1 SGHVS, CDR2 FQNEAQ. The CDR3 here is CASSLTRLETQYF. CDR3 bases: TGTGCCAGCAGCCTCACGAGGTTGGAGACCCAGTACTTC.

V gene TRBV11-2 combines with J gene TRBJ2-1; 9 bases match TRBD2. J gave up 9 bases and V 1 base, and 7 bases lay outside the gene matches. The CDR3 loop spans 15 amino acids. CDR1 is SGHAT and CDR2 is FQNNGV in the germline V gene. The DNA for the CDR3 is TGTGCCAGCAGCTTAGGACTAGCGGAGACCGGTGAGCAGTTCTTC. It is translated as CASSLGLAETGEQFF.

This clonotype was seen many times. The chain has TRBV7-2 and TRBJ2-2, with 8 bases identical to TRBD2. Germline V CDR1 and CDR2: SGHTA, FQGNSA. The CDR3 runs to 16 residues. Trimming cost V 7 bases and J 5 bases; bases outside gene matches: 12. DNA of the CDR3: TGTGCCAGCAAGGGACAAGCGGGAGTATCTACCGGGGAGCTGTTTTTT. It codes for CASKGQAGVSTGELFF.

This clonotype was detected a few times. The chain has TRBV20-1 and TRBJ2-6, with D possibly being TRBD2 (6 bases). Germline CDR1 is DFQATT and CDR2 is SNEGSKA (reference sequence). Between the trimmed V and J ends, which lost 5 bases and 0 bases, there was a span of 11 bases. There are 15 residues in the CDR3. CDR3 sequence (DNA): TGCAGTGCTCGGGCGGGATTCTCTGGGGCCAACGTCCTGACTTTC. This translates into CSARAGFSGANVLTF.

This chain uses TRBV5-1 with TRBJ2-5, with D unresolved. V lost 1 base and J 1 base, leaving 8 bases between the germline ends. CDR1 and CDR2 from the germline V gene are SGHRS and YFSETQ. This CDR3 is built from 14 residues. DNA for the CDR3: TGCGCCAGCAGCTTGATCCAGCCCCAAGAGACCCAGTACTTC. Amino acids: CASSLIQPQETQYF.

The chain recombines TRBV2 with TRBJ2-3, with D perhaps assigned TRBD1 or TRBD2 (5 bases each). There are 16 residues in the CDR3. Germline V CDR1 and CDR2: SNHLY, FYNNEI. V dropped 4 bases and J dropped 1 base, with 15 bases sitting between them. The CDR3 region has the DNA TGTGCCAGCAGTGCCTGGTTCGGGGCAGGCACAGATACGCAGTATTTT. Residues: CASSAWFGAGTDTQYF.

A few counts support this clonotype. The V gene is TRBV3-1, the J gene TRBJ2-3; 8 positions match TRBD2. CDR1 is LGHDT and CDR2 is YNNKEL in the germline V gene (reference sequence). V shed 1 base and J 1 base; nucleotides not matched to a gene: 7. This CDR3 is 17 amino acids long. CDR3 protein: CASSQGASGSGTDTQYF. Written as DNA, the CDR3 is TGTGCCAGCAGCCAAGGGGCCAGCGGGAGTGGCACAGATACGCAGTATTTT.

This clonotype has just a few counts. V and J are TRBV3-1 and TRBJ1-2; D ambiguous. V lost 4 bases and J lost 8, with 8 bases in between. The CDR3 runs 11 residues. The germline V gene has CDR1 LGHDT and CDR2 YNNKEL (reference sequence). The CDR3 bases are TGTGCCAGCAGCCTTGAGAGGGGCTACACCTTC. The encoded protein is CASSLERGYTF.

This clonotype was detected a few times. This chain joins TRBV6-2 or TRBV6-3 and TRBJ1-6; no firm D call. CDR1 and CDR2 (germline): MNHEY, SVGEGT. The V gene lost 2 bases and the J gene lost 8 bases, with 13 bases spanning the gap. The CDR3 length is 15 residues. CDR3 in DNA: TGTGCCAGCAGTTACGGGCAGGACCTGGATTCACCCCTCCACTTT. It is translated as CASSYGQDLDSPLHF.

This clonotype has a count of ten or more. The V gene is TRBV6-2 or TRBV6-3, the J gene TRBJ2-2; the D gene is possibly TRBD1 (6 bases). Germline CDR1 MNHEY, CDR2 SVGEGT. V gave up 7 bases and J gave up 6 bases, with 18 bases separating them. This CDR3 has 15 amino acids. The DNA of the CDR3 is TGTGCCAGCACGTACCGGGACAAAAAATCCGGGGAGCTGTTTTTT. Its protein product is CASTYRDKKSGELFF.

This clonotype was found a few times. The V call is TRBV12-3 or TRBV12-4, the J call TRBJ2-1; D unclear. CDR3 size: 13 residues. V was cut by 6 bases and J by 3 bases, with 9 bases left in between. This chain's CDR3 is CASRPLVYNEQFF. Here the CDR3 DNA reads TGTGCCAGCAGGCCTCTGGTCTACAATGAGCAGTTCTTC.

This clonotype has a handful of counts. The chain uses TRBV12-3 or TRBV12-4 and TRBJ1-4, with TRBD1 matching 7 bases. After removal of 6 bases from V and 4 bases from J, the junction contained 8 bases not matched to a gene. The CDR3 runs 15 residues. CDR3 residues: CASRSGDSLNEKLFF. CDR3 coding DNA: TGTGCCAGCAGGTCGGGGGACAGCCTTAATGAAAAACTGTTTTTT.

This clonotype was counted ten times or more. This chain connects TRBV4-1 to TRBJ2-7; possibly TRBD1 for D (6 bases). The V and J ends lost 2 bases and 9 bases respectively, with 17 bases between them. The CDR3 is 14 residues long. The germline CDR1 and CDR2 sequences are MGHRA and YSYEKL. The CDR3 sequence: CASSQNSDRPAQYF. CDR3 DNA sequence: TGCGCCAGCAGCCAAAATTCAGACAGGCCTGCGCAGTACTTC.

At least ten counts were recorded for this clonotype. The chain couples TRBV29-1 to TRBJ1-2, with 8 bases that match TRBD1. Unmatched junction bases numbered 5, after V lost 6 bases and J lost 5 bases. Germline lookup yields CDR1 SQVTM and CDR2 ANQGSEA. CDR3 length: 12 amino acids. The CDR3 DNA reads TGCAGCGTCGCTACAGGGGGGTATGGCTACACCTTC. It codes for CSVATGGYGYTF.

This clonotype was found a few times. The chain employs TRBV9 and TRBJ1-1, with no clear D. Germline V gives CDR1 SGDLS, CDR2 YYNGEE. Trimming took off 3 bases at V and 5 bases at J, with 20 bases between the two ends. This CDR3 has 16 amino acids. CDR3 bases: TGTGCCAGCAGCGAAACGGCCCGGGCTATAAGGACTGAAGCTTTCTTT. As protein: CASSETARAIRTEAFF.

The sample holds many counts of this clonotype. V gene TRBV20-1 combines with J gene TRBJ2-3; TRBD2 aligns across 11 bases. From germline, CDR1 is DFQATT and CDR2 SNEGSKA (reference sequence). The J segment lost 3 bases and the V segment lost 0 bases, leaving 11 bases of the junction unmatched. The CDR3 covers 18 residues. The CDR3 DNA sequence: TGCAGTGCTAGAGATTTATATAGCGGGAGGGCCATGACAGATACGCAGTATTTT. Encoded protein: CSARDLYSGRAMTDTQYF.

The genes are TRBV20-1 and TRBJ2-1; TRBD1 might be the D (6 bases). From germline, CDR1 is DFQATT and CDR2 SNEGSKA (reference sequence). The CDR3 totals 14 residues. The V and J ends lost 6 bases and 0 bases respectively, with 12 bases between them. The CDR3 here is CSASTGSSYNEQFF. Here the CDR3 DNA reads TGCAGTGCCTCAACAGGGAGCTCCTACAATGAGCAGTTCTTC.

The chain joins TRBV12-3 or TRBV12-4 to TRBJ1-5; TRBD1 agrees at 10 bases. With V trimmed by 3 bases and J by 4 bases, 3 bases remained unmatched. The CDR3 extends over 15 amino acids. As DNA, the CDR3 is TGTGCCAGCAGTTTCGGGGGACAGGGGAATCAGCCCCAGCATTTT. Its protein is CASSFGGQGNQPQHF.

CDR3 protein: CASSPSGLAGAGQETQYF. In DNA, the CDR3 is TGTGCCAGCTCACCGTCGGGACTAGCGGGAGCAGGGCAAGAGACCCAGTACTTC. This rearrangement joins TRBV18 to TRBJ2-5; 14 bases match TRBD2. The CDR3 has 18 amino acids. With V trimmed by 3 bases and J by 2 bases, 8 bases remained unmatched. Germline V gene lookup returns CDR1 KGHSH and CDR2 LQKENI.

The rearrangement links TRBV3-1 to TRBJ2-5, with 13 bases fitting TRBD2. In germline, CDR1 is LGHDT, CDR2 YNNKEL (reference sequence). This CDR3 region has 16 residues. The J segment lost 5 bases and the V segment lost 4 bases, leaving 7 bases of the junction unmatched. CDR3 protein: CASSPGLAGEGETQYF. The CDR3 coding sequence is TGTGCCAGCAGCCCCGGACTAGCGGGAGAAGGGGAGACCCAGTACTTC.

This clonotype was seen at least ten times. The chain couples TRBV10-3 to TRBJ2-3; weak D call: TRBD2 (5 bases). V was cut by 4 bases and J by 2 bases, with 10 bases left in between. The CDR3 loop spans 14 amino acids. CDR1 and CDR2 (germline): ENHRY, SYGVKD. CDR3 coding DNA: TGTGCCATCAGTGCCCAGGAGGACACAGATACGCAGTATTTT. Encoded protein: CAISAQEDTDTQYF.

This clonotype was recorded a few times. J is TRBJ1-2 and V is TRBV29-1; perhaps TRBD1 as D (5 bases). This CDR3 has 16 residues. Germline CDR1 is SQVTM and CDR2 is ANQGSEA. Trimming took off 4 bases at V and 0 bases at J, with 18 bases between the two ends. The CDR3 region has the DNA TGCAGCGTTGTGGGGACTTCCGGCCCCTCTAACTATGGCTACACCTTC. Its protein product is CSVVGTSGPSNYGYTF.

The CDR3 loop reads CASSISGLQFF. Here the CDR3 DNA reads TGTGCCAGTAGTATCTCAGGACTTCAGTTCTTC. J is TRBJ2-1 and V is TRBV19, with D tentatively TRBD2 (5 bases). Trimming shortened V by 3 bases and J by 13 bases, and 10 bases separated the two germline ends. Per the germline V gene, CDR1 is LNHDA and CDR2 is SQIVND (reference sequence). CDR3 size: 11 residues.

At least ten counts were recorded for this clonotype. J is TRBJ2-2 and V is TRBV7-9; TRBD2 might be the D (5 bases). V lost 4 bases to trimming and J lost 0 bases, with 9 bases between them. This CDR3 is 15 amino acids long. Germline V CDR1 and CDR2: SEHNR, FQNEAQ (reference sequence). The CDR3 sequence is CASSSTGTNTGELFF. The DNA of the CDR3 is TGTGCCAGCAGCTCAACGGGAACGAACACCGGGGAGCTGTTTTTT.

The chain links TRBV7-6 to TRBJ2-1, with unresolved D. Germline lookup yields CDR1 SGHVS and CDR2 FNYEAQ. The ends were cut back, 8 bases at V and 4 bases at J, with 12 bases in the middle. The CDR3 is made up of 13 amino acids. CDR3 DNA: TGTGCCAGCTCCCCGCGGCGTTACAATGAGCAGTTCTTC. This encodes CASSPRRYNEQFF. Supplemented by reference TRBV7-6 and TRBJ2-1, the full variable domain reads GAGVSQSPRYKVTKRGQDVALRCDPISGHVSLYWYRQALGQGPEFLTYFNYEAQQDKSGLPNDRFSAERPEGSISTLTIQRTEQRDSAMYRCASSPRRYNEQFFGPGTRLTVL.

This clonotype occurred a few times. The gene calls are TRBV5-1 and TRBJ2-7; 9 bases line up with TRBD2. There are 15 residues in the CDR3. Germline values: CDR1 SGHRS, CDR2 YFSETQ. The CDR3 sequence: CASSLGLAGTGPQFV. The DNA of the CDR3 is TGCGCCAGCAGCTTGGGGCTAGCGGGGACCGGTCCCCAGTTCGTC.

This clonotype has more than one count but fewer than ten. V is TRBV5-1 and J is TRBJ1-4, with a possible D match to TRBD1 (5 bases). The CDR3 is 15 residues long. Per germline, CDR1 SGHRS and CDR2 YFSETQ. V was cut by 2 bases and J by 8 bases, with 16 bases left in between. The CDR3 spells CASSFDGGEREKLFF. The CDR3 nucleotides are TGCGCCAGCAGCTTTGACGGGGGAGAAAGGGAAAAACTGTTTTTT.

This clonotype has only a few counts. The chain combines TRBV11-3 with TRBJ1-1; D possibly corresponds to TRBD1 (5 bases). The V gene's germline CDR1 is SGHNT and CDR2 YENEEA. V dropped 5 bases and J dropped 0 bases, with 16 bases sitting between them. This CDR3 comprises 16 residues. The CDR3 sequence is CASSTGTRTLNTEAFF. CDR3 DNA: TGTGCCAGCAGCACTGGGACCAGGACATTGAACACTGAAGCTTTCTTT.

This clonotype was counted many times. This sequence joins TRBV5-1 and TRBJ2-1; D is possibly TRBD1 (5 bases). The CDR3 contains 13 residues. Germline V gene lookup returns CDR1 SGHRS and CDR2 YFSETQ. Trimming stripped 4 bases from V and 7 bases from J, with 12 bases between. CDR3 amino acids: CASSGAGRNEQFF. DNA of the CDR3: TGCGCCAGCAGCGGGGCCGGACGGAATGAGCAGTTCTTC.

The table lists this clonotype with a few counts. The gene calls are TRBV3-1 and TRBJ2-5; TRBD1 or TRBD2 may be the D gene (5 bases each). Germline values: CDR1 LGHDT, CDR2 YNNKEL (reference sequence). CDR3 length: 13 residues. Trimming shortened V by 1 base and J by 5 bases, and 8 bases separated the two germline ends. CDR3 nucleotides: TGTGCCAGCAGCCAAGGGGGACGGGAGACCCAGTACTTC. The encoded protein is CASSQGGRETQYF.

This sequence joins TRBV3-1 and TRBJ2-7; D possibly corresponds to TRBD2 (6 bases). The CDR3 loop spans 12 amino acids. V was cut by 3 bases and J by 5 bases, with 8 bases left in between. Germline V lookup: CDR1 LGHDT, CDR2 YNNKEL (reference sequence). DNA of the CDR3: TGTGCCAGCAGCCAGGGACTGCACGAGCAGTACTTC. Translating it yields CASSQGLHEQYF.

Only a few counts were recorded for this clonotype. The chain uses TRBV4-1 and TRBJ1-2; no firm D call. Germline V CDR1 and CDR2: MGHRA, YSYEKL. The CDR3 extends over 13 amino acids. V was pared by 4 bases and J by 6 bases, with 12 bases between. CDR3 residues: CASSRPGVDGYTF. In DNA form, the CDR3 reads TGCGCCAGCAGCCGACCTGGGGTGGATGGCTACACCTTC.